This record looks at one T cell receptor (beta chain) sequence and its context. Its antigen has not been determined. Per-base qualities were not stored, and no clone one base away is much larger. For CDR1 and CDR2, the germline V gene lists ENHRY and SYGVKD. From its cysteine to its phenylalanine, the CDR3 spans 13 amino acids. Just the 39-base CDR3 DNA is kept, in frame starting at base 1. Unmatched junction bases come to 1, with V trimmed by 6 bases and J by 3 bases. What the time point label conveys for this sample: patch test 1, 2 weeks after DPC sensitization. The label giving this sample's treatment or condition can be read as: therapeutic diphenylcyclopropenone sensitization with weekly scalp DPC. Total RNA was isolated from unfractionated whole blood collected in Tempus Blood RNA tubes. Blood at each patch-test visit was drawn before the patch test was applied. Eligible patients were aged 18 to 70, diagnosed with alopecia, deemed suitable for DPC therapy, and excluded if pregnant.

The source of the sample is a study of human T cells and chemical hapten exposure (dated by TCRdb to the early 2020s). In the study overall: For sensitization, 2% DPC in acetone was applied to a roughly 2 cm by roughly 2 cm area of upper inner arm skin. Throughout the roughly 24-week study period, patients were also given weekly therapeutic DPC doses on the scalp. Patch tests used Finn chambers with 0.01% DPC on the upper back, scored after 6 days by International Contact Dermatitis Research Group standards. The mostly female patient cohort included alopecia areata with under or over 50% scalp involvement, alopecia totalis and alopecia universalis. Libraries were pooled for sequencing, and variation in per-sample TCR yields was attributed mainly to small differences in library volumes within the pool. This study followed changes in the peripheral blood TCR repertoire in vivo during primary and secondary sensitization of alopecia patients to the hapten diphenylcyclopropenone (DPC). Blood samples were taken from patients before sensitization (week 0) and at 2, 6 and about 24 weeks after DPC sensitization. For TCR sequencing, blood came from some 31 alopecia patients at anywhere from one to four time points (pre-sensitization, 2, 6 and 24 weeks). Each blood RNA sample was used to sequence both TCR alpha and TCR beta chains.

Summary of the overall study and its limitations: The number of PT1 expanded TCRs positively correlated with patch test score, significant at thresholds 8, 16 and 32 but not 4. Repeated subsampling changed both the strength of the expansion versus patch-test correlation and the threshold at which the correlation became significant. Because all patients had alopecia, a presumed autoimmune disease, the immune response of the patients might differ from that of healthy individuals. DPC sensitization did not change the number of TCRs with a frequency above 1 in 1000, and there was no evidence of changes in global repertoire structure. Expanded TCRs formed significantly more large CDR3 similarity clusters than pre-sensitization or healthy control sets, consistent with antigen-driven responses.

The library was obtained by RACE. Sequencing was carried out with a NextSeq 500. During library preparation, unique molecular identifiers were attached to individual cDNA molecules so that TCRs could be counted quantitatively and reproducibly. In the paper's pipeline: The median number of TCRs per sample was around 100,000, ranging from roughly 23,224 to 690,600. V, J and CDR3 annotation of the TCR reads was performed with the Decombinator software suite. For PS versus PT1 abundance plots, all samples were subsampled to the same number of TCRs (28,000). Expanded TCRs were defined as absent before sensitization and observed at least eight times at the 2-week time point. TCRdb reprocessed the public reads (quality trimming at Q25 with fastp, clone calling with MiXCR) and kept in-frame beta chains. Duplicate CDR3 protein sequences are folded into a single record with the most common DNA and genes. TCRdb's processing, not the authors', yielded these V and J calls. The sample records some 52,000 distinct CDR3 sequences, 9.5% to 11% of which are singletons. The top ten hold approximately 1.8% of the sample.

The source is a woman between 35 and 50 years old with alopecia areata. Some clones in this sample may be carry-over from other donors' samples. Recombination connected TRBV10-3 to TRBJ2-7; 11 middle bases align to TRBD2. Sequences were derived from whole blood, sampled in connection with sensitization to the hapten diphenylcyclopropenone (DPC). The nucleotide sequence is given as TGTGCCATCAGACTAGCGGGAGTCTACGAGCAGTACTTC. This yields the protein CAIRLAGVYEQYF.